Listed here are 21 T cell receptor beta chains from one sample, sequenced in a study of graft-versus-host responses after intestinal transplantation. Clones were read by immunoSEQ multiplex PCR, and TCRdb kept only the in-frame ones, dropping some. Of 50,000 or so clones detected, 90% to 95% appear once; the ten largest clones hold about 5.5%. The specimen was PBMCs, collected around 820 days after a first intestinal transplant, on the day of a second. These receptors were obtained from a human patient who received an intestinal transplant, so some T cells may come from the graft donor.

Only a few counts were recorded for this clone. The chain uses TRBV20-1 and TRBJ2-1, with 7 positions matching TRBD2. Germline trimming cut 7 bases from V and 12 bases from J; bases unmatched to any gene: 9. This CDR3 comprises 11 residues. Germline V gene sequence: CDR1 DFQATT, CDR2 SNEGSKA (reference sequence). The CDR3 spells CSGVIGGGQFF. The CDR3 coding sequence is TGCAGTGGGGTGATTGGCGGGGGGCAGTTCTTC.

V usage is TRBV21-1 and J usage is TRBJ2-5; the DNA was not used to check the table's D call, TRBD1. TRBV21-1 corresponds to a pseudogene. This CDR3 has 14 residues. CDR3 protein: CAILRQLIQETQYF. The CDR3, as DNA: TGTGCCATCCTTAGACAGCTGATTCAAGAGACCCAGTACTTC.

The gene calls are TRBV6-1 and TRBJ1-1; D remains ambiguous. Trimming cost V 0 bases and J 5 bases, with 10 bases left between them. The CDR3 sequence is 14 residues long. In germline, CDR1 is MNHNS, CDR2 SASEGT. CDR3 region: CASSEAWGMTEAFF. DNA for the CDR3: TGTGCCAGCAGTGAAGCTTGGGGAATGACTGAAGCTTTCTTT.

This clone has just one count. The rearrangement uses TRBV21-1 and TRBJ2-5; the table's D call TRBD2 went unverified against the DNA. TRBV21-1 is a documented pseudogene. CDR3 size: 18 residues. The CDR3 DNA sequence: TGTGCCAGCAGCAAAGTTCCAAAGCGGGAGGTTCTCCAAGAGACCCAGTACTTC. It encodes CASSKVPKREVLQETQYF.

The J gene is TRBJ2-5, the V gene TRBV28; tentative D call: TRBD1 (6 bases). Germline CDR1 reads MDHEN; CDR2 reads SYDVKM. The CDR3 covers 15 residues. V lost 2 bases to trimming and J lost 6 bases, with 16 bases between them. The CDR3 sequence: CASSLPPPGVKTQYF. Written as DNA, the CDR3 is TGTGCCAGCAGTTTACCCCCCCCAGGGGTGAAGACCCAGTACTTC. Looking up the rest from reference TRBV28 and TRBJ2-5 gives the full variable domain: DVKVTQSSRYLVKRTGEKVFLECVQDMDHENMFWYRQDPGLGLRLIYFSYDVKMKEKGDIPEGYSVSREKKERFSLILESASTNQTSMYLCASSLPPPGVKTQYFGPGTRLLVL.

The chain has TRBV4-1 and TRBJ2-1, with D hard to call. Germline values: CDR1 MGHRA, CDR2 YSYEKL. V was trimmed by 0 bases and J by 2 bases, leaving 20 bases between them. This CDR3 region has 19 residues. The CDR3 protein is CASSQDYLATSFTYNEQFF. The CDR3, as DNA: TGCGCCAGCAGCCAAGATTATTTGGCTACCTCCTTTACCTACAATGAGCAGTTCTTC.

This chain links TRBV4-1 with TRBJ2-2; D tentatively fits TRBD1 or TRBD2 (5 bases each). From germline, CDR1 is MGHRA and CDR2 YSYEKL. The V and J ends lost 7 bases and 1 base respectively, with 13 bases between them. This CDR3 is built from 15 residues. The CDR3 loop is CASNPGQLNTGELFF. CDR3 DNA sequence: TGCGCCAGCAATCCGGGGCAATTGAACACCGGGGAGCTGTTTTTT.

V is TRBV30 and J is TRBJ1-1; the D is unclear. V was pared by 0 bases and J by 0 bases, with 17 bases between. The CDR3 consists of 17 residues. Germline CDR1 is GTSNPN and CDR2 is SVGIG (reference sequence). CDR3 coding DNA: TGTGCCTGGAGTGTACTATATCTAGGTCCGATGAACACTGAAGCTTTCTTT. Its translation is CAWSVLYLGPMNTEAFF.

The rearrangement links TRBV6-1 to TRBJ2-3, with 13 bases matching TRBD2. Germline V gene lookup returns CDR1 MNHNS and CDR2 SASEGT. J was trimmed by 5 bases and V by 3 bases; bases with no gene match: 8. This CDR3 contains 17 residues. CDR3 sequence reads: CASSDRGLAGVVDTQYF. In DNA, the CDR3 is TGTGCCAGCAGTGACCGAGGACTAGCGGGAGTTGTAGATACGCAGTATTTT.

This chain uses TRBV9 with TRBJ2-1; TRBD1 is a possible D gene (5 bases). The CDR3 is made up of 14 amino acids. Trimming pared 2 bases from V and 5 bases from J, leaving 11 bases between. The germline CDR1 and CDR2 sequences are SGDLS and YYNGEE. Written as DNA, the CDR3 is TGTGCCAGCAGCGTGGGGCAGCCCCACAATGAGCAGTTCTTC. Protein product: CASSVGQPHNEQFF.

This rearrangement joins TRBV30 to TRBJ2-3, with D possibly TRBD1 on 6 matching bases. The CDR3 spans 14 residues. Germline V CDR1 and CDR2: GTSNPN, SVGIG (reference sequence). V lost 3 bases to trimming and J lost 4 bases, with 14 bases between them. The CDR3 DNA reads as TGTGCCTGGAGACGGGCAGGGGAGTCAGATACGCAGTATTTT. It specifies CAWRRAGESDTQYF.

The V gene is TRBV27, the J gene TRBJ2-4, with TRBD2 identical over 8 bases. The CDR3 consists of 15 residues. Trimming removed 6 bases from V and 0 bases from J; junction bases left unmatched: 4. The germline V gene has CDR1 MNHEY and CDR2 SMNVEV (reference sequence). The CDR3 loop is CASRASGLAKNIQYF. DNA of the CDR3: TGTGCCAGCAGAGCTAGCGGGCTAGCCAAAAACATTCAGTACTTC.

Here the CDR3 reads CASSYSWGGGNTIYF. CDR3 in DNA: TGTGCCAGCAGTTACTCCTGGGGAGGCGGAAACACCATATATTTT. V and J are TRBV6-5 and TRBJ1-3; D unclear. Germline V lookup: CDR1 MNHEY, CDR2 SVGAGI. V was trimmed by 0 bases and J by 4 bases, leaving 10 bases between them. The CDR3 loop spans 15 amino acids.

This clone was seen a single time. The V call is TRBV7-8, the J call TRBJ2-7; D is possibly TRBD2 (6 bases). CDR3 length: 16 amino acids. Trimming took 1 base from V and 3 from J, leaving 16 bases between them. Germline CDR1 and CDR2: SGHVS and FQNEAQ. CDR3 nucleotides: TGTGCCAGCAGCTTAGGGGTACATAGCGGCAGCTACGAGCAGTACTTC. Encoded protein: CASSLGVHSGSYEQYF.

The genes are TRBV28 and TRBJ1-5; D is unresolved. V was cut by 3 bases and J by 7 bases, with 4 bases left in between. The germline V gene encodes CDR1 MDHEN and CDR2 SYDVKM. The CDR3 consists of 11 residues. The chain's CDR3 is CASSLRQPQHF. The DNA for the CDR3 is TGTGCCAGCAGTTTGAGGCAGCCCCAGCATTTT.

CDR3 DNA sequence: TGTGCCAGCACGGAATCCGCGGGGCAAGAGACCCAGTACTTC. Its protein is CASTESAGQETQYF. The chain has TRBV6-5 and TRBJ2-5; the D gene is possibly TRBD2 (6 bases). CDR1 and CDR2 (germline): MNHEY, SVGAGI. This CDR3 is 14 amino acids long. V dropped 7 bases and J dropped 2 bases, with 14 bases sitting between them.

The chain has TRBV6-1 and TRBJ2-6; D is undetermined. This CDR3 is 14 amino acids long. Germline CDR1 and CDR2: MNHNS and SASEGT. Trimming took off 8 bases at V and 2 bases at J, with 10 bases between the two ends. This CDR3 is CASCLAPGANVLTF. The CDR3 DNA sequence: TGTGCCAGCTGCCTGGCCCCTGGGGCCAACGTCCTGACTTTC.

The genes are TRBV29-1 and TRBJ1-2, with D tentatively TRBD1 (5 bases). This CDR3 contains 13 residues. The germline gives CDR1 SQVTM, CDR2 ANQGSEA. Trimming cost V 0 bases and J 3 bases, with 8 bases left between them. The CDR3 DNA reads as TGCAGCGTTGAAGATATGGGGGACTATGGCTACACCTTC. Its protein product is CSVEDMGDYGYTF. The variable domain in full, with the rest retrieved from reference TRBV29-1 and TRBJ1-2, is SAVISQKPSRDICQRGTSLTIQCQVDSQVTMMFWYRQQPGQSLTLIATANQGSEATYESGFVIDKFPISRPNLTFSTLTVSNMSPEDSSIYLCSVEDMGDYGYTFGSGTRLTVV.

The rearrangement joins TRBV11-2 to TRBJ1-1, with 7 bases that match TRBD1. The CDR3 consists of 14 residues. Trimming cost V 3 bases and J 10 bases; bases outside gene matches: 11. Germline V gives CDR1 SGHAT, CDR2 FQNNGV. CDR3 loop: CASSFVESQGGAFF. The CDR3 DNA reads TGTGCCAGCAGCTTTGTGGAAAGTCAGGGGGGAGCTTTCTTT.

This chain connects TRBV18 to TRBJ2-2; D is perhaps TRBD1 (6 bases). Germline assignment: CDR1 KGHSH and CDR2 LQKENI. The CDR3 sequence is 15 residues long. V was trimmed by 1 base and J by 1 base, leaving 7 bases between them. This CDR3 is CASSPQGVNTGELFF. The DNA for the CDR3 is TGTGCCAGCTCACCACAGGGGGTGAACACCGGGGAGCTGTTTTTT.

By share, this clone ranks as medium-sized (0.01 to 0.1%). This CDR3 reads CASSELAGGQETQYF. In nucleotides, the CDR3 is TGTGCCAGCAGTGAACTAGCGGGGGGGCAAGAGACCCAGTACTTC. The chain combines TRBV6-1 with TRBJ2-5; 12 positions agree with TRBD2. Trimming at V came to 2 bases and at J to 2 bases, leaving 0 bases not matched to a gene. The germline V gene encodes CDR1 MNHNS and CDR2 SASEGT. The CDR3 consists of 15 residues.